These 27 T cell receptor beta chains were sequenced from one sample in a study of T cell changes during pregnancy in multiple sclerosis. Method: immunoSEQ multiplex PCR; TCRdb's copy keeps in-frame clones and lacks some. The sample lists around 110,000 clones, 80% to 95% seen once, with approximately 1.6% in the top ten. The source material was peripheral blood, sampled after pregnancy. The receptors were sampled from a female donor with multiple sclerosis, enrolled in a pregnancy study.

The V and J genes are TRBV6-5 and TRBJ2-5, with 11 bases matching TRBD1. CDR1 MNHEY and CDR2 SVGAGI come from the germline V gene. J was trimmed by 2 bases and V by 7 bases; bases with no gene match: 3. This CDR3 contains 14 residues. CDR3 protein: CASTGQGGQETQYF. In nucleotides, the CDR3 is TGTGCCAGCACGGGACAGGGGGGGCAAGAGACCCAGTACTTC.

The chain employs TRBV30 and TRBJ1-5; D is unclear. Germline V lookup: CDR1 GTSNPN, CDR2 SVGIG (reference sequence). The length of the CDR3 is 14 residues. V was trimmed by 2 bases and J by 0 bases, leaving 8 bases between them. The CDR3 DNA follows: TGTGCCTGGAGTTTGGGAGATAGCAATCAGCCCCAGCATTTT. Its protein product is CAWSLGDSNQPQHF.

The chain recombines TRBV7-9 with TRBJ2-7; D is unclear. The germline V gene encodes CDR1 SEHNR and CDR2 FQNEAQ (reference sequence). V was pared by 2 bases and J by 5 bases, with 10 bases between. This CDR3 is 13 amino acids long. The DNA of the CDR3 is TGTGCCAGCAGCTTATCCGTCCCTCACGAGCAGTACTTC. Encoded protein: CASSLSVPHEQYF.

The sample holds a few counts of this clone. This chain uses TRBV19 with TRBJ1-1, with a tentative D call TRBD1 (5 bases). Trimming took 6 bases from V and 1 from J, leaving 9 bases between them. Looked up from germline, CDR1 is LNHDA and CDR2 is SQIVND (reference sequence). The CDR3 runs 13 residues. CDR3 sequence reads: CASSPGGNTEAFF. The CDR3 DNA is TGTGCCAGTAGCCCGGGGGGGAACACTGAAGCTTTCTTT. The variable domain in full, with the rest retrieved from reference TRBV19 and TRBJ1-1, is DGGITQSPKYLFRKEGQNVTLSCEQNLNHDAMYWYRQDPGQGLRLIYYSQIVNDFQKGDIAEGYSVSREKKESFPLTVTSAQKNPTAFYLCASSPGGNTEAFFGQGTRLTVV.

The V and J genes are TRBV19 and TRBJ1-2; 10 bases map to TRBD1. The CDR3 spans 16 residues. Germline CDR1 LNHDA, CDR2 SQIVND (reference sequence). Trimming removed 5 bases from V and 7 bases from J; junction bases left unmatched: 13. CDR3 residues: CASSVTGTGDSGGYTF. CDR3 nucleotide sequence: TGTGCCAGTAGTGTGACCGGGACAGGGGATTCGGGTGGCTACACCTTC.

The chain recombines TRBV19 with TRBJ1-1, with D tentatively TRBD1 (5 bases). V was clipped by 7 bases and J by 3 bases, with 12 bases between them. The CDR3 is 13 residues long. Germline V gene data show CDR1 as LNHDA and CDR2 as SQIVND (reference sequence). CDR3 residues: CASKGTWDTEAFF. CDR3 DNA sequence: TGTGCCAGTAAGGGGACTTGGGACACTGAAGCTTTCTTT.

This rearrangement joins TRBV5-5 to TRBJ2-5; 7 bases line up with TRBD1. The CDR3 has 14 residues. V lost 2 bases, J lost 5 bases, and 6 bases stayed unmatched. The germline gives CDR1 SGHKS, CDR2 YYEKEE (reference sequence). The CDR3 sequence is CASSLTGEPETQYF. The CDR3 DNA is TGTGCCAGCAGCTTAACAGGGGAGCCGGAGACCCAGTACTTC.

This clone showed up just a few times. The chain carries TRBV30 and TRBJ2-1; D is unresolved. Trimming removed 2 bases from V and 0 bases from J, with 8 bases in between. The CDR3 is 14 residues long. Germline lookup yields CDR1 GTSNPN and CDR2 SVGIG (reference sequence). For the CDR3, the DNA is TGTGCCTGGAGTCCCCTCAGCTCCTACAATGAGCAGTTCTTC. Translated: CAWSPLSSYNEQFF.

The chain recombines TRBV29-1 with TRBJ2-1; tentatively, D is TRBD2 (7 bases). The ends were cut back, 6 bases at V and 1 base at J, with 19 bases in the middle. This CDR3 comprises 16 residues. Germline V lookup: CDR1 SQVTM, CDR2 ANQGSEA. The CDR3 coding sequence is TGCAGCGTCCCCGGGGGGCCACGGGAGTCCTACAATGAGCAGTTCTTC. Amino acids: CSVPGGPRESYNEQFF.

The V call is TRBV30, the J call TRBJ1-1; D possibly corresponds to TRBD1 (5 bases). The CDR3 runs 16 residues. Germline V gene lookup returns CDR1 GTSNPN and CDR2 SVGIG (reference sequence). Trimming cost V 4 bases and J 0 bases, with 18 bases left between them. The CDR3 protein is CAWNTGGPGLNTEAFF. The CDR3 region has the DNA TGTGCCTGGAATACAGGAGGGCCCGGTTTGAACACTGAAGCTTTCTTT.

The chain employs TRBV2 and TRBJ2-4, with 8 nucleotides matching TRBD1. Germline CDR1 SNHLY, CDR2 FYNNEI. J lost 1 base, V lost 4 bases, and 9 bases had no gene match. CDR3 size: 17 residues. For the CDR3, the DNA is TGTGCCAGCAGTGTCCGGACAGGGAGGACCGCCAAAAACATTCAGTACTTC. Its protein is CASSVRTGRTAKNIQYF.

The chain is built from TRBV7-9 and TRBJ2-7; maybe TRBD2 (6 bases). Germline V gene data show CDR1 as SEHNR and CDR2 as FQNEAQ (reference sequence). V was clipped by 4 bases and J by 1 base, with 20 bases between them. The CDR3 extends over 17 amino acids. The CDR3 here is CASSSPGGGSLSYEQYF. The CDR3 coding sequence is TGTGCCAGCAGCTCTCCCGGGGGTGGCAGCCTTTCCTACGAGCAGTACTTC.

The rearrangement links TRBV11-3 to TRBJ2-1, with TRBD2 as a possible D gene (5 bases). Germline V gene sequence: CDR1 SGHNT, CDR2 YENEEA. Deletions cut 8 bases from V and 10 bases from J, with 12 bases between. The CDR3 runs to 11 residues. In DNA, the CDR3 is TGTGCCAGCTCACTAGTCCCGGAGCAGTTCTTC. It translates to CASSLVPEQFF.

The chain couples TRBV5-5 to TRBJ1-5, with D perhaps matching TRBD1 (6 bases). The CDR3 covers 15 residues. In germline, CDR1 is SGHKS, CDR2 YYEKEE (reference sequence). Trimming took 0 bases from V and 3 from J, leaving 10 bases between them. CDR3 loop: CASSLATGPNQPQHF. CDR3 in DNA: TGTGCCAGCAGCTTGGCTACAGGGCCCAATCAGCCCCAGCATTTT.

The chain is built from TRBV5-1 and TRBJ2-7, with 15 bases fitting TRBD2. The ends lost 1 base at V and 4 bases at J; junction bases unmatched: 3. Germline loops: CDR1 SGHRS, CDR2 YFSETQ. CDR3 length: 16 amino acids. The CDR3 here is CASSLNGLAGGYEQYF. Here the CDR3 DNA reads TGCGCCAGCAGCTTGAACGGACTAGCGGGAGGGTACGAGCAGTACTTC.

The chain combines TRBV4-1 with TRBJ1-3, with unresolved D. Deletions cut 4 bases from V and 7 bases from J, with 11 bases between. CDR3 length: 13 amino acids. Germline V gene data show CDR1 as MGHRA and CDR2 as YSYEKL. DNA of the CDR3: TGCGCCAGCAGCCCCCCAGGCGAGAACACCATATATTTT. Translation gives CASSPPGENTIYF.

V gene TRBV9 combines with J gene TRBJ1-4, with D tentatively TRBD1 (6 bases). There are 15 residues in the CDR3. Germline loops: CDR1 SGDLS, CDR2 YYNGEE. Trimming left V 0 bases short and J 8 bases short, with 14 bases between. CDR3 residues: CASSVDWGGREKLFF. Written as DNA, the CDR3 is TGTGCCAGCAGCGTAGACTGGGGGGGCCGGGAAAAACTGTTTTTT. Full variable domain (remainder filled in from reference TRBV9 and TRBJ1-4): DSGVTQTPKHLITATGQRVTLRCSPRSGDLSVYWYQQSLDQGLQFLIQYYNGEERAKGNILERFSAQQFPDLHSELNLSSLELGDSALYFCASSVDWGGREKLFFGSGTQLSVL.

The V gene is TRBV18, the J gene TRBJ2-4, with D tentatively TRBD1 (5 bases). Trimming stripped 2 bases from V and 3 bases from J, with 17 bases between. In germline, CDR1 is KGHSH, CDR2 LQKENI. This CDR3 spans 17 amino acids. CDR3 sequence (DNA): TGTGCCAGCTCACCAGAAACAGGCCAGCAAGGCAAAAACATTCAGTACTTC. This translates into CASSPETGQQGKNIQYF.

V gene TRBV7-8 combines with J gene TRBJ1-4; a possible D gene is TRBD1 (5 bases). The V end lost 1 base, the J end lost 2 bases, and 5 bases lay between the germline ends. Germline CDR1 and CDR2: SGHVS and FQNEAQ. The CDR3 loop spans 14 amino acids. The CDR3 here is CASSLGGTNEKLFF. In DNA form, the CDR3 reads TGTGCCAGCAGCTTAGGGGGCACTAATGAAAAACTGTTTTTT.

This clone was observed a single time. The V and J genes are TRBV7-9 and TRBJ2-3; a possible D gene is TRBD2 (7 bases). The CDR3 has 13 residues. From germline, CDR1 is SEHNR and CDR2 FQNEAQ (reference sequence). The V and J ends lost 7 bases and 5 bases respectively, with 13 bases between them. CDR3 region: CASTYREGDTQYF. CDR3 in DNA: TGTGCCAGCACTTACAGGGAGGGAGATACGCAGTATTTT.

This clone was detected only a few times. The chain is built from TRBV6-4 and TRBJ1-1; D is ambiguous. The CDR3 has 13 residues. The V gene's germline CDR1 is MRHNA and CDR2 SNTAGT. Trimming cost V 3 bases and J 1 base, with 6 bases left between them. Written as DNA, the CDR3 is TGTGCCAGCAGTGATCGGGAGAACACTGAAGCTTTCTTT. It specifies CASSDRENTEAFF.

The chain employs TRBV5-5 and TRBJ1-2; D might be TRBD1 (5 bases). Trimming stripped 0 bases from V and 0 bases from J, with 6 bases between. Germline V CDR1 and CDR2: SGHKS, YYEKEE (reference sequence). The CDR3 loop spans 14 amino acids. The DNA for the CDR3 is TGTGCCAGCAGCTTGGTGACAGCTAACTATGGCTACACCTTC. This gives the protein CASSLVTANYGYTF.

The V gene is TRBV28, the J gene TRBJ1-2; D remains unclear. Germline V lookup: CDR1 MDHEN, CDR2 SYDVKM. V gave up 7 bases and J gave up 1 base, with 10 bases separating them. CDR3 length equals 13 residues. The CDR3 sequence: CASISIDNYGYTF. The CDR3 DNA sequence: TGTGCCAGCATCTCGATAGATAACTATGGCTACACCTTC.

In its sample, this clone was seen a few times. DNA of the CDR3: TGTGCCAGCAGGGGGGACAGGGACAGGTCAGAGCCCCAGCATTTT. As protein: CASRGDRDRSEPQHF. The rearrangement links TRBV2 to TRBJ1-5, with 9 bases identical to TRBD1. CDR1 is SNHLY, CDR2 FYNNEI, per germline. This CDR3 contains 15 residues. The J segment lost 8 bases and the V segment lost 6 bases, leaving 11 bases of the junction unmatched.

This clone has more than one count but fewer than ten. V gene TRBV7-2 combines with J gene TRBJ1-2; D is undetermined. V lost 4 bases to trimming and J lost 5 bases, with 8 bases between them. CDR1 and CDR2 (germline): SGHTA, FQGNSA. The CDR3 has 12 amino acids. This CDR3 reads CASSSNSYGYTF. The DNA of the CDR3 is TGTGCCAGCAGCTCAAACAGTTATGGCTACACCTTC.

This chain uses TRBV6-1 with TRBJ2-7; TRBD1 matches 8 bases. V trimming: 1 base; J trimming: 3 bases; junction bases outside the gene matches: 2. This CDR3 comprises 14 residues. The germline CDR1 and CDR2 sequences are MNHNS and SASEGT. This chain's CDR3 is CASSEDGTGYEQYF. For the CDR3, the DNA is TGTGCCAGCAGTGAAGATGGGACAGGCTACGAGCAGTACTTC.

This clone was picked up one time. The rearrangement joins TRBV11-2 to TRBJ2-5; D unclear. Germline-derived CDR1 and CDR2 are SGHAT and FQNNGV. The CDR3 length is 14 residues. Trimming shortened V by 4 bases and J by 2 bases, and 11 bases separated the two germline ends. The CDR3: CASSWSATQETQYF. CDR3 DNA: TGTGCCAGCAGCTGGAGCGCTACTCAAGAGACCCAGTACTTC. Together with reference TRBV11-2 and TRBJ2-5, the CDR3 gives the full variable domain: EAGVAQSPRYKIIEKRQSVAFWCNPISGHATLYWYQQILGQGPKLLIQFQNNGVVDDSQLPKDRFSAERLKGVDSTLKIQPAKLEDSAVYLCASSWSATQETQYFGPGTRLLVL.